Listed here are 26 T cell receptor beta chains from one sample, sequenced in a study of blood T cell repertoires in COVID-19. The protocol was immunoSEQ multiplex PCR, while the TCRdb copy is restricted to in-frame clones and leaves out a portion. The table records roughly 75,000 clones, 65% to 90% of them present only once. The material sequenced was peripheral blood. Receptor source: a man aged 45-60 years with COVID-19, enrolled during active disease.

The V gene is TRBV25-1, the J gene TRBJ2-7; D may be TRBD1 (5 bases). This CDR3 has 11 residues. The V end was cut by 8 bases, the J end by 3 bases, with 8 bases between. Per the germline V gene, CDR1 is MGHDK and CDR2 is SYGVNS. DNA of the CDR3: TGTGCCAGCGGGCAGGGCTACGAGCAGTACTTC. This codes for CASGQGYEQYF.

The V gene is TRBV5-6, the J gene TRBJ2-7; possibly TRBD2 for D (7 bases). Trimming removed 4 bases from V and 6 bases from J, with 23 bases in between. The CDR3 is 16 amino acids. Germline assignment: CDR1 SGHDT and CDR2 YYEEEE. CDR3 sequence: CASSPLGGLSAGEQYF. The CDR3 DNA reads TGTGCCAGCAGCCCTTTGGGGGGGCTAAGTGCTGGCGAGCAGTACTTC.

The J gene is TRBJ2-7, the V gene TRBV21-1; the table names TRBD2, a call not compared with the DNA. TRBV21-1 is designated a pseudogene. This CDR3 spans 14 amino acids. CDR3 amino acids: CASSKEPNSYEQYF. The CDR3 DNA sequence: TGTGCCAGCAGCAAGGAGCCGAACTCCTACGAGCAGTACTTC.

This clone was counted once. CDR3 region: CAWILAGVGSTDTQYF. Written as DNA, the CDR3 is TGTGCCTGGATTTTGGCGGGAGTGGGAAGCACAGATACGCAGTATTTT. The V and J genes are TRBV30 and TRBJ2-3; 7 bases map to TRBD2. Germline V lookup: CDR1 GTSNPN, CDR2 SVGIG (reference sequence). The CDR3 is 16 residues long. The trim removed 4 bases at V and 0 bases at J, leaving 10 bases unmatched.

This clone was recorded a few times. V and J are TRBV3-1 (or the pseudogene TRBV3-2) and TRBJ1-6; D might be TRBD1 (5 bases). This CDR3 comprises 16 residues. CDR1 is LGHDT, CDR2 YNNKEL, per germline (reference sequence). The V and J ends lost 1 base and 4 bases respectively, with 11 bases between them. The CDR3 loop reads CASSQVGGGYNSPLHF. The CDR3, as DNA: TGTGCCAGCAGCCAAGTCGGGGGGGGATATAATTCACCCCTCCACTTT.

V usage is TRBV19 and J usage is TRBJ1-5; 12 nucleotides match TRBD1. Germline V gene lookup returns CDR1 LNHDA and CDR2 SQIVND (reference sequence). Trimming took 3 bases from V and 4 from J; bases not matched to a gene: 10. The CDR3 spans 18 residues. DNA for the CDR3: TGTGCCAGTAGTATCATCCGGGACAGGGGGCGAGGGAATCAGCCCCAGCATTTT. Amino acids: CASSIIRDRGRGNQPQHF.

This clone was counted only a few times. J is TRBJ2-5 and V is TRBV4-3; 7 bases are shared with TRBD2. Germline V gene lookup returns CDR1 LGHNA and CDR2 YSLEER. Unmatched junction bases numbered 6, after V lost 1 base and J lost 1 base. The CDR3 loop spans 16 amino acids. As DNA, the CDR3 is TGCGCCAGCAGCCAAGGTCGGGCGGGGGTCCAAGAGACCCAGTACTTC. Its protein is CASSQGRAGVQETQYF.

V usage is TRBV6-2 or TRBV6-3 and J usage is TRBJ2-5, with D tentatively TRBD1 (5 bases). CDR3 size: 14 residues. Trimming shortened V by 5 bases and J by 2 bases, and 12 bases separated the two germline ends. In germline, CDR1 is MNHEY, CDR2 SVGEGT. CDR3: CASSRGTAQETQYF. The CDR3 nucleotides are TGTGCCAGCAGTAGGGGTACAGCGCAAGAGACCCAGTACTTC.

This clone was seen a handful of times. CDR3 residues: CASTPGLPYGYTF. Here the CDR3 DNA reads TGTGCCAGTACCCCGGGACTCCCATATGGCTACACCTTC. V gene TRBV19 combines with J gene TRBJ1-2; maybe TRBD1 (5 bases). CDR1 and CDR2 from the germline V gene are LNHDA and SQIVND (reference sequence). This CDR3 is 13 amino acids long. V gave up 7 bases and J gave up 5 bases, with 14 bases separating them.

The J gene is TRBJ2-3, the V gene TRBV28; 8 nucleotides align to TRBD2. The V gene's germline CDR1 is MDHEN and CDR2 SYDVKM. The CDR3 length is 16 residues. J lost 0 bases, V lost 6 bases, and 8 bases had no gene match. In DNA form, the CDR3 reads TGTGCCAGCAGACCCCTAGCGGGTCCTAGCACAGATACGCAGTATTTT. Protein product: CASRPLAGPSTDTQYF. The full variable domain, in which reference TRBV28 and TRBJ2-3 provide the parts outside the CDR3, is DVKVTQSSRYLVKRTGEKVFLECVQDMDHENMFWYRQDPGLGLRLIYFSYDVKMKEKGDIPEGYSVSREKKERFSLILESASTNQTSMYLCASRPLAGPSTDTQYFGPGTRLTVL.

The genes are TRBV7-2 and TRBJ2-3, with D possibly TRBD2 on 6 matching bases. Germline V gives CDR1 SGHTA, CDR2 FQGNSA. Between the trimmed V and J ends, which lost 5 bases and 7 bases, there was a span of 10 bases. The CDR3 spans 12 residues. DNA of the CDR3: TGTGCCAGCAGCACTAGCTCTTATACGCAGTATTTT. Amino acids: CASSTSSYTQYF.

The chain uses TRBV19 and TRBJ1-4; D is possibly TRBD1 (6 bases). The CDR3 is made up of 15 amino acids. CDR1 is LNHDA and CDR2 is SQIVND in the germline V gene (reference sequence). Trimming stripped 2 bases from V and 8 bases from J, with 15 bases between. CDR3 in amino acids: CASSIRIQGIEKLFF. CDR3 DNA sequence: TGTGCCAGTAGTATAAGGATTCAGGGGATCGAAAAACTGTTTTTT. Drawing the rest from reference TRBV19 and TRBJ1-4, the complete variable domain is DGGITQSPKYLFRKEGQNVTLSCEQNLNHDAMYWYRQDPGQGLRLIYYSQIVNDFQKGDIAEGYSVSREKKESFPLTVTSAQKNPTAFYLCASSIRIQGIEKLFFGSGTQLSVL.

This clone was observed a handful of times. The rearrangement joins TRBV2 to TRBJ1-2; 9 positions match TRBD1. Unmatched junction bases numbered 3, after V lost 0 bases and J lost 7 bases. The germline gives CDR1 SNHLY, CDR2 FYNNEI. The CDR3 is made up of 14 amino acids. CDR3 sequence reads: CASSEAQDRGGYTF. CDR3 coding DNA: TGTGCCAGCAGTGAAGCCCAGGACAGGGGTGGCTACACCTTC.

The chain uses TRBV9 and TRBJ2-3, with 11 nucleotides matching TRBD2. Germline CDR1 is SGDLS and CDR2 is YYNGEE. This CDR3 has 17 amino acids. Trimming removed 2 bases from V and 5 bases from J; junction bases left unmatched: 10. The CDR3 bases are TGTGCCAGCAGCGTCGAACTAGCGGGGGTAGAAGGAGATACGCAGTATTTT. Translating it yields CASSVELAGVEGDTQYF.

The chain joins TRBV30 to TRBJ1-6; perhaps TRBD1 as D (6 bases). CDR3 length equals 14 residues. With 0 bases removed from V and 10 bases from J, the gap between germline ends came to 13 bases. Germline lookup yields CDR1 GTSNPN and CDR2 SVGIG (reference sequence). In DNA, the CDR3 is TGTGCCTGGAGTGTACCACGGGGGGCATCACCCCTCCACTTT. Encoded protein: CAWSVPRGASPLHF. The complete variable domain, with remaining parts taken from reference TRBV30 and TRBJ1-6, reads SQTIHQWPATLVQPVGSPLSLECTVEGTSNPNLYWYRQAAGRGLQLLFYSVGIGQISSEVPQNLSASRPQDRQFILSSKKLLLSDSGFYLCAWSVPRGASPLHFGNGTRLTVT.

The CDR3 DNA reads as TGTGCCAGCAGTTCCCTGGGACAGGTTGGGGCTGGGGCCAACGTCCTGACTTTC. Translated: CASSSLGQVGAGANVLTF. The rearrangement joins TRBV2 to TRBJ2-6, with 8 bases matching TRBD1. This CDR3 contains 18 residues. J gave up 2 bases and V 5 bases, and 11 bases lay outside the gene matches. The germline gives CDR1 SNHLY, CDR2 FYNNEI.

This clone was recorded only once. This chain uses TRBV29-1 with TRBJ2-3; 7 bases fit TRBD1. V dropped 7 bases and J dropped 4; count of bases not matched to a gene: 2. The germline V gene has CDR1 SQVTM and CDR2 ANQGSEA. The CDR3 consists of 11 residues. CDR3 DNA: TGCAGCGCCGGACAGGCAGATACGCAGTATTTT. Protein product: CSAGQADTQYF.

V is TRBV5-1 and J is TRBJ2-7; D remains ambiguous. Germline V lookup: CDR1 SGHRS, CDR2 YFSETQ. The CDR3 loop spans 13 amino acids. V was shortened by 0 bases and J by 0 bases, with 4 bases between the two germline ends. CDR3: CASSLDYSYEQYF. In DNA, the CDR3 is TGCGCCAGCAGCTTGGACTACTCCTACGAGCAGTACTTC.

The chain employs TRBV4-3 and TRBJ2-3; D is unresolved. The CDR3 has 15 residues. V lost 1 base to trimming and J lost 5 bases, with 13 bases between them. CDR1 is LGHNA, CDR2 YSLEER, per germline. The CDR3, as DNA: TGCGCCAGCAGCCAAGGGAGTTCGTATGGAGATACGCAGTATTTT. It translates to CASSQGSSYGDTQYF.

This chain uses TRBV30 with TRBJ2-7; TRBD2 agrees at 9 bases. Per the germline V gene, CDR1 is GTSNPN and CDR2 is SVGIG (reference sequence). This CDR3 comprises 14 residues. The ends lost 8 bases at V and 0 bases at J; junction bases unmatched: 8. This CDR3 reads CAQAAGGTSYEQYF. The DNA for the CDR3 is TGTGCCCAGGCAGCGGGAGGAACCTCCTACGAGCAGTACTTC.

This clone was counted a single time. J is TRBJ2-3 and V is TRBV6-6; a weak D match, TRBD2 (5 bases). Trimming took off 6 bases at V and 3 bases at J, with 16 bases between the two ends. The CDR3 sequence is 15 residues long. Looked up from germline, CDR1 is MNHNY and CDR2 is SVGAGI (reference sequence). The CDR3 loop is CASSSSSGPTDTQYF. The CDR3 DNA is TGTGCCAGCAGCTCTAGCTCCGGGCCTACAGATACGCAGTATTTT.

This rearrangement joins TRBV6-6 to TRBJ2-3, with 8 bases that match TRBD1. The CDR3 length is 13 residues. The J segment lost 4 bases and the V segment lost 5 bases, leaving 2 bases of the junction unmatched. The germline V gene encodes CDR1 MNHNY and CDR2 SVGAGI (reference sequence). CDR3 DNA sequence: TGTGCCAGCAGTATACAGGGGGCAGATACGCAGTATTTT. This encodes CASSIQGADTQYF.

V and J are TRBV6-5 and TRBJ2-1; D is perhaps TRBD2 (6 bases). CDR1 and CDR2 from the germline V gene are MNHEY and SVGAGI. The germline V and J ends were trimmed by 2 bases and 3 bases, with 11 bases remaining between them. This CDR3 is 15 amino acids long. The CDR3 here is CASSYGVADYNEQFF. CDR3 nucleotide sequence: TGTGCCAGCAGTTACGGGGTAGCGGACTACAATGAGCAGTTCTTC.

The V gene is TRBV6-2 or TRBV6-3, the J gene TRBJ1-3; possibly TRBD1 for D (5 bases). Germline CDR1 MNHEY, CDR2 SVGEGT. V was pared by 2 bases and J by 8 bases, with 13 bases between. This CDR3 has 14 amino acids. The CDR3 sequence is CASSYDSEEDTIYF. CDR3 bases: TGTGCCAGCAGTTACGACAGTGAAGAGGACACCATATATTTT.

The chain uses TRBV7-2 and TRBJ2-3; a possible D gene is TRBD2 (6 bases). CDR1 and CDR2 (germline): SGHTA, FQGNSA. V was shortened by 5 bases and J by 0 bases, with 12 bases between the two germline ends. The CDR3 has 15 residues. The CDR3 loop is CASSHKSGSTDTQYF. The CDR3 region has the DNA TGTGCCAGCAGCCACAAAAGCGGGAGCACAGATACGCAGTATTTT.

The chain combines TRBV12-3 or TRBV12-4 with TRBJ1-5, with D uncertain. The CDR3 sequence is 13 residues long. V was shortened by 1 base and J by 6 bases, with 7 bases between the two germline ends. CDR3 protein: CASSLVYSQPQHF. CDR3 in DNA: TGTGCCAGCAGTTTAGTATACAGTCAGCCCCAGCATTTT.